The 7 T cell receptor beta chains listed next were all sequenced from one sample in a study of blood T cells in healthy people across ages. A second PCR, run for roughly 7 to 12 cycles, used a sample-barcoded 5' primer plus a J-beta primer mix. A single record per CDR3 protein comes from TCRdb applying MiXCR to the 5' RACE reads. The table includes about 1,500,000 distinct CDR3 sequences, roughly 28% detected once. Sequencing was done on a sample of blood. The origin of the receptors is a woman in her thirties in good health.

This clonotype was picked up many times. This chain uses TRBV3-1 with TRBJ2-7; D call uncertain. The V end lost 7 bases, the J end lost 1 base, and 5 bases lay between the germline ends. CDR3 size: 11 residues. Germline lookup yields CDR1 LGHDT and CDR2 YNNKEL (reference sequence). The CDR3 protein is CASKGSYEQYF. The CDR3 bases are TGTGCCAGCAAGGGTTCCTACGAGCAGTACTTC.

This chain connects TRBV12-3 or TRBV12-4 to TRBJ1-2, with a possible D match to TRBD1 (6 bases). The length of the CDR3 is 14 residues. The V gene lost 4 bases and the J gene lost 6 bases, with 15 bases spanning the gap. The DNA for the CDR3 is TGTGCCAGCAGTTCTAGGGGACCAGGGGATGGCTACACCTTC. Translating it yields CASSSRGPGDGYTF.

This clonotype occurred a few times. The chain is built from TRBV5-1 and TRBJ2-6; 8 bases align to TRBD1. In germline, CDR1 is SGHRS, CDR2 YFSETQ. The CDR3 is made up of 17 amino acids. Trimming removed 2 bases from V and 0 bases from J; junction bases left unmatched: 4. CDR3 in amino acids: CASSLSGGHSGANVLTF. The DNA for the CDR3 is TGCGCCAGCAGCTTATCAGGGGGCCACTCTGGGGCCAACGTCCTGACTTTC.

The rearrangement links TRBV3-1 to TRBJ2-5, with D hard to call. The ends were cut back, 1 base at V and 1 base at J, with 7 bases in the middle. The germline V gene has CDR1 LGHDT and CDR2 YNNKEL (reference sequence). The CDR3 spans 14 residues. The CDR3 sequence: CASSQGSFQETQYF. The DNA of the CDR3 is TGTGCCAGCAGCCAAGGAAGCTTCCAAGAGACCCAGTACTTC.

This clonotype turned up a few times. CDR3 DNA: TGTGCCTGGAGTGTACGTACAGGGAGGAATCAGCCCCAGCATTTT. Encoded protein: CAWSVRTGRNQPQHF. The V call is TRBV30, the J call TRBJ1-5, with D possibly TRBD1 on 6 matching bases. This CDR3 is 15 amino acids long. V shed 0 bases and J shed 4 bases, with 13 bases lying between them. Germline V CDR1 and CDR2: GTSNPN, SVGIG (reference sequence).

This clonotype was counted many times. The chain joins TRBV12-3 or TRBV12-4 to TRBJ1-1; 8 nucleotides align to TRBD1. V dropped 6 bases and J dropped 5; count of bases not matched to a gene: 8. The CDR3 totals 14 residues. The CDR3 region is CASSLDYRGTEAFF. The DNA for the CDR3 is TGTGCCAGCAGCCTTGACTACAGGGGGACTGAAGCTTTCTTT.

The chain combines TRBV7-9 with TRBJ2-3; D possibly corresponds to TRBD1 (5 bases). Germline V gene data show CDR1 as SEHNR and CDR2 as FQNEAQ (reference sequence). The CDR3 contains 13 residues. The CDR3 spells CATPGPGTDTQYF. The CDR3 DNA sequence: TGTGCAACCCCAGGGCCGGGCACAGATACGCAGTATTTT.